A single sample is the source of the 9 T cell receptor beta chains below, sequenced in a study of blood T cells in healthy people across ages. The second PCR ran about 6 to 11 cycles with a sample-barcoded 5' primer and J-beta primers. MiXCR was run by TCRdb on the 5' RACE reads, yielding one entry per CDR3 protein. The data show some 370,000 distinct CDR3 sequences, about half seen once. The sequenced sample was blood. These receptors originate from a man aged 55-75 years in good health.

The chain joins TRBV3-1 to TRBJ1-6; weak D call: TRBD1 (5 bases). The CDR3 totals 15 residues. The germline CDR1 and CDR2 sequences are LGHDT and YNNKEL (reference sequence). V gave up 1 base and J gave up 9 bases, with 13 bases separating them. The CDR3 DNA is TGTGCCAGCAGCCAAGTTCAGGGACGGGGTTCACCCCTCCACTTT. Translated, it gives CASSQVQGRGSPLHF.

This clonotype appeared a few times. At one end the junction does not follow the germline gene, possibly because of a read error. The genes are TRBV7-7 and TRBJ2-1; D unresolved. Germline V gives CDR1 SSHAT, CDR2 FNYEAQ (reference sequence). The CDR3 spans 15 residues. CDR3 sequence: CASSLDRVPGSEQFF. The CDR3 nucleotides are TGTGCTAGCAGCTTAGATAGGGTCCCCGGAAGCGAGCAGTTCTTC.

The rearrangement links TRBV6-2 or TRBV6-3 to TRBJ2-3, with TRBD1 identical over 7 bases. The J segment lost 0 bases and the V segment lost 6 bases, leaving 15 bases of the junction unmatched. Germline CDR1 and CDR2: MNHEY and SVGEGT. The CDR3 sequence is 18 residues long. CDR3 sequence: CASRSTGLPARSTDTQYF. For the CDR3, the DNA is TGTGCCAGCAGATCGACAGGGTTGCCCGCGCGGAGCACAGATACGCAGTATTTT.

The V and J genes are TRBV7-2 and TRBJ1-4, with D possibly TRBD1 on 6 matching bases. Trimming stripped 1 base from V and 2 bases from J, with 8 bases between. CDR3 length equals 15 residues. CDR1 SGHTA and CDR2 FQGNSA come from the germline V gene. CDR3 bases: TGTGCCAGCAGCTTAGTAGGGGGGACTAATGAAAAACTGTTTTTT. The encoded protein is CASSLVGGTNEKLFF.

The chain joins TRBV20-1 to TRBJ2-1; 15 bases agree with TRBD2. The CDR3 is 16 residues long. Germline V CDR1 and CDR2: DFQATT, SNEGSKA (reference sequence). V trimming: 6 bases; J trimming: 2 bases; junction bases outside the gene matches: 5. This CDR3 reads CSAGLAGGPAYNEQFF. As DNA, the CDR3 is TGCAGTGCCGGACTAGCGGGGGGGCCGGCCTACAATGAGCAGTTCTTC.

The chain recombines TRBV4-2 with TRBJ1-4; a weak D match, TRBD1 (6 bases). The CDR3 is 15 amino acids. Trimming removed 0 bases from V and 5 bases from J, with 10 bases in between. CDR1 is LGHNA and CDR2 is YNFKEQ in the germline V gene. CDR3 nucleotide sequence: TGTGCCAGCAGCCAAGACCCAGGGGAGAATGAAAAACTGTTTTTT. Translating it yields CASSQDPGENEKLFF.

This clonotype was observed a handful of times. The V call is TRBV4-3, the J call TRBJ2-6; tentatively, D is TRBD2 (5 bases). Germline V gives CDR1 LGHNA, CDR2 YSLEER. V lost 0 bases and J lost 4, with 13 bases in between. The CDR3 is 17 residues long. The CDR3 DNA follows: TGCGCCAGCAGCCAAGATATTCCGGGAACAGGGGCCAACGTCCTGACTTTC. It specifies CASSQDIPGTGANVLTF.

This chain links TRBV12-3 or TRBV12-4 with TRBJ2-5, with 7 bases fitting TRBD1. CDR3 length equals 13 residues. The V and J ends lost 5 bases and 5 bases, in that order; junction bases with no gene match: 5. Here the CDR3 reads CASSTGTEETQYF. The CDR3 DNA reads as TGTGCCAGCAGTACAGGGACAGAGGAGACCCAGTACTTC.

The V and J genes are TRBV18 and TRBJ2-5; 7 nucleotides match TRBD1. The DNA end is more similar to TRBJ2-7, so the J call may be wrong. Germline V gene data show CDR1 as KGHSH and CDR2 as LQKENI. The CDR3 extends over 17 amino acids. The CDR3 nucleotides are TGTGCCAGCTCACTGGCGCGAGTCCGACAGGGTGTTCACGAGCAGTACTTC. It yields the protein CASSLARVRQGVHEQYF.